This T cell receptor (beta chain) stems from a study of blood T cell repertoires in COVID-19. The CDR3 sequence is 13 residues long. CDR1 is SQVTM and CDR2 is ANQGSEA in the germline V gene. The V gene lost 7 bases and the J gene lost 1 base, with 8 bases spanning the gap. Libraries were prepared by immunoSEQ multiplex PCR; TCRdb keeps only in-frame clonotypes and omits some of them. The sample includes approximately 150,000 clones, around four fifths of them seen just once. The chain links TRBV29-1 to TRBJ2-6; a possible D gene is TRBD1 (5 bases). The receptor's source is a woman aged 80 or over with acute or convalescent COVID-19. The sample comprised peripheral blood. In DNA form, the CDR3 reads TGCAGCGCACAGGTTTCTGGGGCCAACGTCCTGACTTTC. Amino acids: CSAQVSGANVLTF. The variable domain in full, completed from reference TRBV29-1 and TRBJ2-6, reads SAVISQKPSRDICQRGTSLTIQCQVDSQVTMMFWYRQQPGQSLTLIATANQGSEATYESGFVIDKFPISRPNLTFSTLTVSNMSPEDSSIYLCSAQVSGANVLTFGAGSRLTVL.